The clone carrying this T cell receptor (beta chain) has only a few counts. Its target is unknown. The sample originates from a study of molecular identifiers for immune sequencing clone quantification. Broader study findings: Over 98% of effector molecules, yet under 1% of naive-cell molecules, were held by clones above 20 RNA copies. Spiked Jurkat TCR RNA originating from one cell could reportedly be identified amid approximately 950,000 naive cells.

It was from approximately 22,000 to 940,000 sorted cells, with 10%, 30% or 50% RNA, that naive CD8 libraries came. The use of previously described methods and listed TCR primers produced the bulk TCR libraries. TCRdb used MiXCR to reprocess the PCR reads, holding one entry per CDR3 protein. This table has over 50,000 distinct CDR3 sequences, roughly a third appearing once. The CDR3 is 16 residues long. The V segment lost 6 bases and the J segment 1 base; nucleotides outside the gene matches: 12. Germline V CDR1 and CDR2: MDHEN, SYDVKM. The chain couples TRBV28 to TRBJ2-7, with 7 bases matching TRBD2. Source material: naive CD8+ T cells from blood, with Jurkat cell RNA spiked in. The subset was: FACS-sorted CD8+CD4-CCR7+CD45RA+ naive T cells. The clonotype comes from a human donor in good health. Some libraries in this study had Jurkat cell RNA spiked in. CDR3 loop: CASSTDAGVLSYEQYF. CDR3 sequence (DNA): TGTGCCAGCAGCACCGACGCGGGAGTTCTTTCCTACGAGCAGTACTTC.